The 29 T cell receptor beta chains in this list originate from one sample, sequenced in a study of T cells in Graves' hyperthyroidism and ophthalmopathy. RNA transcripts yielded amplified TCR beta CDR3 regions. A first-round RT-PCR of the TCR CDR3 used the HTBI primer set. MiXCR, applied by TCRdb to the multiplex PCR reads, yields one record per CDR3 protein. Of about 52,000 distinct CDR3 sequences in the sample, approximately 52% were seen once. The specimen sequenced was blood. The receptors originated from a woman between 45 and 60 years old with Graves' ophthalmopathy.

This clonotype has just one count. This sequence joins TRBV19 and TRBJ1-1; D unresolved. Germline V lookup: CDR1 LNHDA, CDR2 SQIVND (reference sequence). Deletions cut 5 bases from V and 1 base from J, with 8 bases between. The CDR3 loop spans 13 amino acids. This chain's CDR3 is CASSVVGNTEAFF. CDR3 DNA: TGTGCCAGTAGTGTGGTGGGGAACACTGAAGCTTTCTTT.

This clonotype appeared many times. V gene TRBV5-8 combines with J gene TRBJ2-7; TRBD2 agrees at 14 bases. The V and J ends lost 4 bases and 7 bases, in that order; junction bases with no gene match: 7. There are 15 residues in the CDR3. The germline gives CDR1 SGHTS, CDR2 YDEGEE. The CDR3 here is CASSPGLAGVGEQYF. As DNA, the CDR3 is TGTGCCAGCAGCCCGGGACTAGCGGGAGTGGGGGAGCAGTACTTC.

This clonotype was observed at least ten times. The chain links TRBV7-2 to TRBJ2-7; 9 bases are shared with TRBD1. Losses at the gene ends were 0 bases for V and 2 bases for J; bases not matched to a gene: 2. CDR1 and CDR2 (germline): SGHTA, FQGNSA. CDR3 length: 15 amino acids. This CDR3 is CASSLATGGAYEQYF. In DNA, the CDR3 is TGTGCCAGCAGCTTAGCGACAGGGGGGGCCTACGAGCAGTACTTC. Based on the CDR3 plus reference TRBV7-2 and TRBJ2-7, the full variable domain is GAGVSQSPSNKVTEKGKDVELRCDPISGHTALYWYRQSLGQGLEFLIYFQGNSAPDKSGLPSDRFSAERTGGSVSTLTIQRTQQEDSAVYLCASSLATGGAYEQYFGPGTRLTVT.

This chain links TRBV10-3 with TRBJ2-2, with TRBD2 identical over 14 bases. Germline V gene data show CDR1 as ENHRY and CDR2 as SYGVKD. The trim removed 3 bases at V and 7 bases at J, leaving 4 bases unmatched. This CDR3 is 16 amino acids long. The chain's CDR3 is CAISDGTSGSNGELFF. The CDR3 DNA follows: TGTGCCATCAGTGACGGGACTAGCGGGAGCAACGGGGAGCTGTTTTTT.

This sequence joins TRBV6-1 and TRBJ2-2, with D uncertain. The V end was cut by 6 bases, the J end by 13 bases, with 24 bases between. Germline CDR1 and CDR2: MNHNS and SASEGT. This CDR3 contains 15 residues. In DNA, the CDR3 is TGTGCCAGCAGCCAAGATCTGACACCCATTAGGGTGCTGTTTTTT. It specifies CASSQDLTPIRVLFF.

The chain links TRBV5-1 to TRBJ1-6; a possible D gene is TRBD1 (6 bases). Germline loops: CDR1 SGHRS, CDR2 YFSETQ. The CDR3 is 20 amino acids. V was pared by 7 bases and J by 6 bases, with 32 bases between. CDR3 coding DNA: TGCGCCAGCGGCCAAGATTGGGGGGGGCGGGGGGTTACATTTAATTCACCCCTCCACTTT. Protein product: CASGQDWGGRGVTFNSPLHF.

At least ten counts were recorded for this clonotype. The genes are TRBV20-1 and TRBJ1-6, with D possibly TRBD1 on 6 matching bases. This CDR3 comprises 15 residues. V lost 6 bases to trimming and J lost 7 bases, with 19 bases between them. In germline, CDR1 is DFQATT, CDR2 SNEGSKA (reference sequence). CDR3 in DNA: TGCAGTGCACAACAACCTCAGGGGCGCAATTCACCCCTCCACTTT. Protein product: CSAQQPQGRNSPLHF.

This clonotype was observed at least ten times. The J gene is TRBJ2-2, the V gene TRBV4-1, with D possibly matching TRBD1 (8 bases). Germline V gene sequence: CDR1 MGHRA, CDR2 YSYEKL. The CDR3 loop spans 14 amino acids. V lost 5 bases and J lost 4, with 11 bases in between. CDR3 in amino acids: CASSTGGGTGELFF. CDR3 sequence (DNA): TGCGCCAGCAGCACAGGGGGGGGCACCGGGGAGCTGTTTTTT.

This clonotype was seen repeatedly, ten times or more. J is TRBJ2-5 and V is TRBV2; 7 positions agree with TRBD1. This CDR3 comprises 14 residues. V lost 6 bases to trimming and J lost 5 bases; unmatched junction nucleotides: 9. Germline V gene sequence: CDR1 SNHLY, CDR2 FYNNEI. CDR3 nucleotide sequence: TGTGCCAGCAGATTGGAAGGGGGCTATGAGACCCAGTACTTC. Translating it yields CASRLEGGYETQYF.

Of note for this clonotype: With a much larger clone just one base away, this may be a read error. The chain couples TRBV27 to TRBJ2-6, with D perhaps being TRBD1 or TRBD2 (5 bases each). The germline V gene has CDR1 MNHEY and CDR2 SMNVEV (reference sequence). The CDR3 is 17 amino acids. The CDR3 DNA sequence: TGTGCCAGCAGGGGTAGACTAACAGGCACTGGGGCCAACGTCCTGGCTTTC. Protein: CASRGRLTGTGANVLAF.

This clonotype was observed a few times. V usage is TRBV18 and J usage is TRBJ2-7; D is unclear. The CDR3 is made up of 14 amino acids. Trimming took off 3 bases at V and 6 bases at J, with 15 bases between the two ends. Germline V gives CDR1 KGHSH, CDR2 LQKENI. The CDR3 protein is CASSPAQLLFEQYF. CDR3 DNA sequence: TGTGCCAGCTCACCTGCACAGCTCCTCTTCGAGCAGTACTTC.

For this clonotype: In this CDR3 the conserved last residue, phenylalanine or tryptophan, is missing, so a read error is likely. It is unclear where the CDR3 begins or ends on the DNA, so no DNA is shown, and the CDR3 is as TCRdb lists it. The chain links TRBV19 to TRBJ2-1. Germline V gene data show CDR1 as LNHDA and CDR2 as SQIVND (reference sequence). The CDR3 is made up of 16 amino acids, end residues included. The CDR3 loop is CASSQWLPEPSNEQSS.

This clonotype was detected many times. CDR3 loop: CATLAEETQYF. CDR3 coding DNA: TGTGCCACACTAGCGGAAGAGACCCAGTACTTC. The rearrangement uses TRBV6-6 and TRBJ2-5; 8 bases fit TRBD2. Germline V lookup: CDR1 MNHNY, CDR2 SVGAGI (reference sequence). The CDR3 totals 11 residues. Trimming at V came to 10 bases and at J to 3 bases, leaving 1 base not matched to a gene.

V usage is TRBV28 and J usage is TRBJ2-1; tentative D call: TRBD2 (6 bases). Germline CDR1 is MDHEN and CDR2 is SYDVKM. The CDR3 is 15 residues long. The V end lost 3 bases, the J end lost 5 bases, and 14 bases lay between the germline ends. The CDR3 reads CASSFILTSDNEQFF. CDR3 DNA: TGTGCCAGCAGTTTTATCTTGACTAGTGACAATGAGCAGTTCTTC.

This clonotype was seen repeatedly, ten times or more. This rearrangement joins TRBV19 to TRBJ1-2, with D maybe TRBD1 (5 bases). Trimming left V 7 bases short and J 3 bases short, with 9 bases between. The CDR3 loop spans 12 amino acids. The germline CDR1 and CDR2 sequences are LNHDA and SQIVND (reference sequence). The DNA of the CDR3 is TGTGCCAGTAAAGGGGAGCACTATGGCTACACCTTC. Its protein product is CASKGEHYGYTF.

This clonotype was detected once. The chain is built from TRBV20-1 and TRBJ2-7; 8 bases line up with TRBD2. CDR3 size: 15 residues. The trim removed 3 bases at V and 0 bases at J, leaving 7 bases unmatched. CDR1 is DFQATT, CDR2 SNEGSKA, per germline (reference sequence). The CDR3: CSARGYGGGSYEQYF. Written as DNA, the CDR3 is TGCAGTGCTAGGGGGTACGGGGGGGGCTCCTACGAGCAGTACTTC.

The chain links TRBV2 to TRBJ1-1; 10 positions match TRBD1. This CDR3 is built from 15 residues. J was trimmed by 5 bases and V by 6 bases; bases with no gene match: 9. CDR1 and CDR2 (germline): SNHLY, FYNNEI. The CDR3 protein is CASRGGTGARTEAFF. The CDR3 DNA follows: TGTGCCAGCAGAGGCGGGACAGGGGCGCGTACTGAAGCTTTCTTT.

This clonotype appeared many times. V usage is TRBV5-1 and J usage is TRBJ1-1; the D is unclear. The CDR3 is 14 residues long. Germline V gene lookup returns CDR1 SGHRS and CDR2 YFSETQ. V dropped 9 bases and J dropped 3 bases, with 18 bases sitting between them. CDR3 nucleotides: TGCGCCACCCAACGGATGGGTGGTGACACTGAAGCTTTCTTT. Protein sequence: CATQRMGGDTEAFF.

This chain joins TRBV20-1 and TRBJ2-3, with D perhaps TRBD1 or TRBD2 (5 bases each). Trimming removed 6 bases at V and 11 bases at J, with 24 bases between. This CDR3 is 14 amino acids long. Germline CDR1 is DFQATT and CDR2 is SNEGSKA (reference sequence). CDR3 in amino acids: CSARWGSGNNEQYF. The CDR3 DNA is TGCAGTGCCAGATGGGGGAGCGGTAACAATGAGCAGTATTTT.

This clonotype was observed at least ten times. The CDR3 DNA sequence: TGTGCCAGCAGCCAAGATACTCAGGACGCGTCGGCCGGGGAGCTGTTTTTT. Translated, it gives CASSQDTQDASAGELFF. V is TRBV4-2 and J is TRBJ2-2; D gene ambiguous. Trimming cost V 0 bases and J 6 bases, with 17 bases left between them. The CDR3 loop spans 17 amino acids. Germline loops: CDR1 LGHNA, CDR2 YNFKEQ.

This clonotype was seen at least ten times. The chain employs TRBV4-1 and TRBJ1-2, with D uncertain. The CDR3 covers 15 residues. The germline V gene has CDR1 MGHRA and CDR2 YSYEKL. Trimming took 5 bases from V and 4 from J, leaving 17 bases between them. The CDR3 sequence: CASSVTLTVSYGYTF. The CDR3 DNA sequence: TGCGCCAGCAGCGTCACCCTGACGGTCTCCTATGGCTACACCTTC.

On this clonotype itself: It is likely a read error, because the conserved phenylalanine at the end of the CDR3 is missing. Because the CDR3's place on the DNA is in doubt, the DNA is left out and the CDR3 is given as listed by TCRdb. V is TRBV5-1 and J is TRBJ1-1. Ends included, the CDR3 has 15 residues. The germline gives CDR1 SGHRS, CDR2 YFSETQ. The CDR3 sequence is CASSLVTMRNTEAFL.

This clonotype occurred many times. The gene calls are TRBV2 and TRBJ2-1; tentatively, D is TRBD2 (6 bases). V dropped 5 bases and J dropped 7 bases, with 15 bases sitting between them. The CDR3 extends over 14 amino acids. Germline loops: CDR1 SNHLY, CDR2 FYNNEI. The chain's CDR3 is CASSTGLSRNEQFF. CDR3 nucleotides: TGTGCCAGCAGTACTGGACTATCTCGGAATGAGCAGTTCTTC.

In this sample, this clonotype turned up a few times. The chain links TRBV12-5 to TRBJ1-5; 7 bases agree with TRBD1. This CDR3 is 13 amino acids long. The ends lost 6 bases at V and 7 bases at J; junction bases unmatched: 6. The germline V gene encodes CDR1 LGHNT and CDR2 FRNRAP. The CDR3 sequence: CASGPQGVQPQHF. The DNA of the CDR3 is TGTGCTAGTGGCCCTCAGGGGGTCCAGCCCCAGCATTTT.

The chain carries TRBV7-9 and TRBJ2-5; tentative D call: TRBD2 (6 bases). Germline assignment: CDR1 SEHNR and CDR2 FQNEAQ (reference sequence). The CDR3 length is 14 residues. V lost 5 bases and J lost 8, with 18 bases in between. As DNA, the CDR3 is TGTGCCAGCAGCCCTACCGGGACTCTCTTTACCCAGTACTTC. It codes for CASSPTGTLFTQYF.

This clonotype came up a few times. The gene calls are TRBV30 and TRBJ2-5, with 9 nucleotides matching TRBD2. Germline CDR1 is GTSNPN and CDR2 is SVGIG (reference sequence). The V gene end was trimmed by 3 bases and the J gene end by 2 bases; junction bases not matched to a gene: 10. The CDR3 has 16 amino acids. The CDR3 coding sequence is TGTGCCTGGAGGGGGGTAGCGGGGGACGAACAAGAGACCCAGTACTTC. This translates into CAWRGVAGDEQETQYF.

The genes are TRBV9 and TRBJ1-2; no clear D gene. This CDR3 contains 12 residues. Trimming stripped 0 bases from V and 12 bases from J, with 12 bases between. The germline V gene encodes CDR1 SGDLS and CDR2 YYNGEE. CDR3 nucleotides: TGTGCCAGCAGCGTAGATCCTAGTGGTGACACCTTC. Translation gives CASSVDPSGDTF. The complete variable domain, with remaining parts taken from reference TRBV9 and TRBJ1-2, reads DSGVTQTPKHLITATGQRVTLRCSPRSGDLSVYWYQQSLDQGLQFLIQYYNGEERAKGNILERFSAQQFPDLHSELNLSSLELGDSALYFCASSVDPSGDTFGSGTRLTVV.

In this sample, this clonotype turned up many times. The gene calls are TRBV5-5 and TRBJ1-3; D not certain. CDR3 length equals 14 residues. The germline V and J ends were trimmed by 4 bases and 4 bases, with 12 bases remaining between them. The germline CDR1 and CDR2 sequences are SGHKS and YYEKEE (reference sequence). Here the CDR3 DNA reads TGTGCCAGCAGCGTCGGGGTGCAAGGAAACACCATATATTTT. It is translated as CASSVGVQGNTIYF. The variable domain in full, with the rest retrieved from reference TRBV5-5 and TRBJ1-3, is DAGVTQSPTHLIKTRGQQVTLRCSPISGHKSVSWYQQVLGQGPQFIFQYYEKEERGRGNFPDRFSARQFPNYSSELNVNALLLGDSALYLCASSVGVQGNTIYFGEGSWLTVV.

About this clonotype itself: The junction departs from germline at one end; a sequencing error may be responsible. This sequence joins TRBV6-5 and TRBJ1-5; D remains ambiguous. Germline CDR1 MNHEY, CDR2 SVGAGI. The CDR3 extends over 9 amino acids. The CDR3 is CASSQSQHF. Written as DNA, the CDR3 is TGTGCCAGCAGTCAGTCCCAGCATTTT.